The source of this T cell receptor beta chain is a study of T cells in localized non-small cell lung cancer. Germline values: CDR1 MNHNY, CDR2 SVGAGI (reference sequence). The CDR3 is 12 amino acids. The V end lost 6 bases, the J end lost 8 bases, and 10 bases lay between the germline ends. Sequencing was performed with immunoSEQ multiplex PCR; in TCRdb, only in-frame clones are kept and a portion is missing. The sample shows 100,000 or so clones, around 90% of them seen only once. On this clone: The antigen remains undetermined.

Notes on the study in general: Uninvolved adjacent lung had higher T cell clonality than tumor and all other tissues. With higher T cell density in blood came longer overall survival. Heterogeneity cannot be ruled out, as sequencing used one tumor region only.

The TCR comes from a woman aged 35 to 69 with stage II squamous cell lung carcinoma. The sequenced sample was PBMCs, obtained before any cancer treatment. The chain has TRBV6-6 and TRBJ1-4; unclear D gene. The chain's CDR3 is CASRNMGEKLFF. CDR3 sequence (DNA): TGTGCCAGCAGGAACATGGGGGAAAAACTGTTTTTT.